These T cell receptor beta chains were read from a single sample in a study of T cell responses to AZD1222 COVID-19 vaccine. Measured with immunoSEQ multiplex PCR; TCRdb has only the in-frame clones, and not every one. The sample has about 100,000 clones, roughly nine tenths seen once; the top ten hold 16%. Here the sequenced sample was peripheral blood, taken on day 0 of AZD1222 vaccination. These receptors were taken from an adult in good health. CDR3s include the opening cysteine and the closing phenylalanine or tryptophan. D genes are given only for firm matches. Clone size is not always given. Where it is, it says once, few, many or a class for expanded clones.

v_call	clone_size	d_call	j_call	cdr3_aa	cdr3_nt
TRBV5-1	-	-	TRBJ2-7	CASSRQSSYEQYF	TGCGCCAGCAGTCGGCAGTCCTCCTACGAGCAGTACTTC
TRBV7-9	-	-	TRBJ1-5	CASSRESNQPQHF	TGTGCCAGCTCCAGGGAAAGCAATCAGCCCCAGCATTTT
TRBV5-1	once	TRBD2	TRBJ2-7	CASPGYVIGVTSGETYEQYF	TGCGCCTCCCCCGGTTATGTCATTGGGGTGACTAGCGGGGAAACCTACGAGCAGTACTTC
TRBV19	-	TRBD2	TRBJ2-1	CASSMASLAGESYNEQFF	TGTGCCAGTAGTATGGCGTCGCTAGCGGGAGAGTCCTACAATGAGCAGTTCTTC
TRBV7-8	-	-	TRBJ2-1	CASEDEPEGSYNEQFF	TGTGCCAGCGAGGATGAACCGGAGGGCTCCTACAATGAGCAGTTCTTC
TRBV24-1	-	TRBD1	TRBJ1-2	CATSGTGDGYTF	TGTGCCACCAGTGGGACAGGGGATGGCTACACCTTC
TRBV6-5	-	TRBD2	TRBJ2-7	CASKAGGSYEQYF	TGTGCCAGCAAGGCGGGAGGCTCCTACGAGCAGTACTTC
TRBV29-1	-	-	TRBJ1-2	CSVEDRFAGEYGYTF	TGCAGCGTTGAAGATCGTTTTGCAGGGGAATATGGCTACACCTTC
TRBV6-6	-	-	TRBJ1-5	CASSYGLSNQPQHF	TGTGCCAGCAGTTACGGACTTAGCAATCAGCCCCAGCATTTT
TRBV6-6	once	-	TRBJ2-2	CASSYPGSTGELFF	TGTGCCAGCAGTTATCCGGGTTCCACCGGGGAGCTGTTTTTT
TRBV6-5	-	-	TRBJ2-5	CASRGLNKEETQYF	TGTGCCAGCAGGGGACTTAATAAGGAAGAGACCCAGTACTTC
TRBV19	-	TRBD1	TRBJ2-3	CASSIATGEDTQYF	TGTGCCAGTAGTATAGCGACAGGGGAAGATACGCAGTATTTT
TRBV3-1/TRBV3-2	-	-	TRBJ2-2	CASSQGGNTGELFF	TGTGCCAGCAGCCAAGGAGGGAACACCGGGGAGCTGTTTTTT
TRBV4-1	-	-	TRBJ1-2	CASSQEGQRSSYTF	TGCGCCAGCAGCCAAGAAGGGCAACGGTCGAGCTACACCTTC
TRBV28	-	-	TRBJ1-5	CASSWAMNQPQHF	TGTGCCAGCAGTTGGGCTATGAATCAGCCCCAGCATTTT
TRBV11-2	-	TRBD2	TRBJ2-1	CASSWTSGSGNEQFF	TGTGCCAGCAGCTGGACTAGCGGGTCGGGCAATGAGCAGTTCTTC
TRBV25-1	-	-	TRBJ2-7	CASSDAESRVYEQYF	TGTGCCAGCAGTGACGCCGAATCGCGGGTTTACGAGCAGTACTTC
TRBV19	-	-	TRBJ1-6	CASSARRGRRAGSPLHF	TGTGCCAGTAGTGCTCGTCGCGGTCGGCGGGCTGGATCACCCCTCCACTTT
TRBV30	-	-	TRBJ2-7	CAWGLNYEQYF	TGTGCCTGGGGGTTGAACTACGAGCAGTACTTC
TRBV11-2	-	-	TRBJ2-5	CASSPGYRAPQETQYF	TGTGCCAGCAGCCCAGGATACAGGGCGCCCCAAGAGACCCAGTACTTC
TRBV10-2	-	-	TRBJ1-2	CASSESTELSYGYTF	TGCGCCAGCAGTGAGTCGACCGAGTTGTCCTATGGCTACACCTTC
TRBV6-5	-	-	TRBJ2-7	CATYLAYLVGEQYF	TGTGCCACCTATTTAGCGTACCTTGTTGGTGAGCAGTACTTC
TRBV19	-	-	TRBJ1-6	CASSIAPGKDSPLHF	TGTGCCAGTAGTATCGCCCCGGGGAAGGATTCACCCCTCCACTTT
TRBV19	-	-	TRBJ1-5	CAVSGSTLDQPQHF	TGTGCCGTAAGCGGATCAACCCTGGATCAGCCCCAGCATTTT
TRBV12-3/TRBV12-4	-	-	TRBJ1-1	CASTQQLNTEAFF	TGTGCCAGCACCCAACAACTGAACACTGAAGCTTTCTTT
TRBV28	-	-	TRBJ2-3	CAIQGGVADTQYF	TGTGCCATCCAGGGGGGAGTAGCAGATACGCAGTATTTT
TRBV28	-	-	TRBJ1-5	CASSPQGKANQPQHF	TGTGCCAGCAGCCCACAAGGAAAAGCCAATCAGCCCCAGCATTTT
TRBV5-1	few	-	TRBJ2-7	CASSLAMSSYEQYF	TGCGCCAGCAGCTTGGCGATGAGCTCCTACGAGCAGTACTTC
TRBV29-1	-	-	TRBJ2-7	CSGGAVSGYEQYF	TGCAGCGGTGGTGCCGTATCAGGATACGAGCAGTACTTC
TRBV9	-	-	TRBJ2-2	CASSVAGNTGELFF	TGTGCCAGCAGCGTAGCCGGAAACACCGGGGAGCTGTTTTTT
TRBV14	-	TRBD1	TRBJ1-2	CASSQDNDRGDYGYTF	TGTGCCAGCAGCCAAGATAACGACAGGGGTGACTATGGCTACACCTTC
TRBV5-1	-	-	TRBJ2-7	CASSSGSLGYEQYF	TGCGCCAGCAGCTCCGGGAGCCTAGGCTACGAGCAGTACTTC
TRBV2	-	TRBD1	TRBJ1-6	CASSDRGVTYNSPLHF	TGTGCCAGCAGTGACAGGGGGGTCACCTATAATTCACCCCTCCACTTT
TRBV5-1	-	-	TRBJ2-1	CASTSNAEQFF	TGCGCCAGCACTAGTAATGCTGAGCAGTTCTTC
TRBV5-1	-	-	TRBJ2-3	CASSLERDADTQYF	TGCGCCAGCAGCTTGGAAAGGGACGCAGATACGCAGTATTTT
TRBV19	once	-	TRBJ2-7	CASSIERGLREQYF	TGTGCCAGTAGTATAGAGAGAGGTTTGCGCGAGCAGTACTTC
TRBV19	-	TRBD2	TRBJ2-7	CASSPTSVLEQYF	TGTGCCAGTAGCCCGACTAGCGTCCTCGAGCAGTACTTC
TRBV6-1	-	TRBD1	TRBJ2-5	CASSSRDRGQETQYF	TGTGCCAGCAGTTCCCGGGACAGGGGGCAAGAGACCCAGTACTTC
TRBV10-3	-	-	TRBJ2-7	CAIRGDMSSYEQYF	TGTGCCATCAGGGGGGACATGAGCTCCTACGAGCAGTACTTC
TRBV5-1	-	TRBD1	TRBJ2-5	CASSLVTGGLETQYF	TGCGCCAGCAGCTTGGTCACAGGGGGTTTGGAGACCCAGTACTTC
TRBV27	once	-	TRBJ1-5	CASRLGAGVQPQHF	TGTGCCAGCAGACTAGGGGCGGGGGTCCAGCCCCAGCATTTT
TRBV5-1	-	-	TRBJ2-7	CASSGLLNYEQYF	TGCGCCAGCAGCGGCCTCTTAAACTACGAGCAGTACTTC
TRBV29-1	-	-	TRBJ2-3	CSVELRTSQRGTDTQYF	TGCAGCGTTGAGTTGCGTACCTCACAGCGGGGCACAGATACGCAGTATTTT
TRBV10-3	-	-	TRBJ1-4	CAISERGPRANEKLFF	TGTGCCATCAGTGAACGAGGACCCCGGGCTAATGAAAAACTGTTTTTT
TRBV7-9	-	-	TRBJ2-1	CASPGGAEQFF	TGTGCCAGTCCCGGCGGGGCCGAGCAGTTCTTC
TRBV7-9	-	TRBD1	TRBJ1-4	CASSSRTGESEKLFF	TGTGCCAGCAGCTCGAGGACAGGGGAATCGGAAAAACTGTTTTTT
TRBV7-2	-	-	TRBJ2-1	CASSLDTRRSYNEQFF	TGTGCCAGCAGCTTAGATACTCGTCGCTCCTACAATGAGCAGTTCTTC
TRBV7-6	-	-	TRBJ2-1	CASSPARGLAYNEQFF	TGTGCCAGCAGCCCAGCGAGGGGGTTGGCCTACAATGAGCAGTTCTTC
TRBV27	-	-	TRBJ1-1	CASSLIGNTEAFF	TGTGCCAGCAGTTTAATCGGGAACACTGAAGCTTTCTTT
TRBV6-1	-	-	TRBJ1-2	CASSEFALLNYGYTF	TGTGCCAGCAGTGAATTCGCATTACTTAACTATGGCTACACCTTC
TRBV6-2/TRBV6-3	-	-	TRBJ1-1	CASSPMNTEAFF	TGTGCCAGCAGCCCAATGAACACTGAAGCTTTCTTT
TRBV27	-	-	TRBJ2-3	CASRRRSVGSDTQYF	TGTGCCAGCAGGAGGCGAAGCGTGGGGTCCGATACGCAGTATTTT
TRBV5-6	-	-	TRBJ1-4	CASSWGLTTNEKLFF	TGTGCCAGCAGCTGGGGACTGACTACTAATGAAAAACTGTTTTTT